This entry is about one T cell receptor (beta chain). This record comes from a study of blood T cell repertoires in COVID-19. The wider study: COVID-19 samples collected from the United States, Italy and Spain covered acute and convalescent phases.

Germline assignment: CDR1 KGHDR and CDR2 SFDVKD. This CDR3 has 16 residues. The V segment lost 6 bases and the J segment 5 bases; nucleotides outside the gene matches: 4. Authors' analysis steps: Amplifying reference gene primers gave estimates of nucleated cell counts. TCRdb keeps only in-frame clones here, not all; method: immunoSEQ multiplex PCR. The V and J calls and clone size come from that table; D and trimming were worked out from the DNA. In the table there are 30,000 to 40,000 clones, approximately 88% of which are singletons. This sequence was found in a man aged 60 to 69 with active COVID-19. The source material was peripheral blood. The chain uses TRBV24-1 and TRBJ2-2; 14 bases line up with TRBD2. The CDR3 nucleotides read TGTGCCACCAGTACCCGGACTAGCGGGAGGACCGGGGAGCTGTTTTTT. It specifies CATSTRTSGRTGELFF.